A selection of T cell receptor beta chains follows, all from one sample in a study of CD8 T cells in Susac syndrome. TCRdb fed the immunoSEQ multiplex PCR reads into MiXCR, producing one record per CDR3 protein. The table lists approximately 120,000 distinct CDR3 sequences, 95% to 98% of them singletons. The sample taken for sequencing was CD4+ T cells from PBMCs. These receptors all stem from a human donor in good health. The CDR3 runs from the conserved cysteine through the conserved F or W. Where a row states a size, it is once, few, many or the class of an expanded clone; other rows omit it.

V	J	size	CDR3
TRBV2	TRBJ1-1	once	CASSLLTGDTEAFF
TRBV29-1	TRBJ2-3	NA	CSVAPGLGTDTQYF
TRBV3-1	TRBJ1-3	NA	CASSQGTAGSSGNTIYF
TRBV11-2	TRBJ2-2	NA	CASSSGAKNTGELFF
TRBV14	TRBJ2-5	NA	CASSHRSHNRMQETQYF
TRBV5-6	TRBJ1-4	NA	CASSLYLEDNEKLFF
TRBV13	TRBJ2-5	NA	CASSLGLQGEETQYF
TRBV5-1	TRBJ2-5	few	CASSLGTVTGTQYF
TRBV5-1	TRBJ2-2	NA	CASSLRLALNTGELFF
TRBV20-1	TRBJ2-2	once	CSARTSWRNTGELFF
TRBV15	TRBJ2-3	NA	CATSRDRGASSDTQYF
TRBV15	TRBJ2-7	NA	CATSRDAGTGGRGEQYF
TRBV25-1	TRBJ1-2	NA	CASSDPRQNGYTF
TRBV30	TRBJ2-5	once	CATGETQYF
TRBV15	TRBJ1-1	NA	CATSRGTLAEAFF
TRBV27	TRBJ2-6	NA	CASRTGLGPSGANVLTF
TRBV12-3/TRBV12-4	TRBJ1-5	NA	CASSLNRREVQPQHF
TRBV13	TRBJ2-2	NA	CASSPQGTGELFF
TRBV5-1	TRBJ2-6	NA	CASSQNPGQGVSGANVLTF
TRBV24-1	TRBJ2-1	NA	CATSDQGDLSNEQFF
TRBV3-1	TRBJ2-1	NA	CASSPGVFEQFF
TRBV4-1	TRBJ2-5	NA	CASSRDIVGMGETQYF
TRBV10-2	TRBJ1-1	NA	CASLQGGRNTEAFF
TRBV5-6	TRBJ2-5	once	CASSQLSGVETQYF
TRBV4-1	TRBJ2-2	NA	CASSHLLGELFF
TRBV28	TRBJ1-2	NA	CASSDLRDRANYGYTF
TRBV9	TRBJ2-3	NA	CASSVGYTDTQYF
TRBV5-4	TRBJ2-2	NA	CASSRAGGGTGELFF
TRBV18	TRBJ2-7	NA	CASSTGTEFYEQYF
TRBV28	TRBJ1-5	NA	CASSFQGGRSQPQHF
TRBV3-1	TRBJ2-7	NA	CASSRRRATQAGEQYF
TRBV19	TRBJ2-2	NA	CASISTSGSGELFF
TRBV6-2/TRBV6-3	TRBJ2-1	NA	CASSRGLALSYNEQFF
TRBV29-1	TRBJ2-5	NA	CSVEDTEGQETQYF
TRBV2	TRBJ1-1	NA	CASSEQNTEAFF
TRBV29-1	TRBJ2-7	few	CSFSRGQGTYEQYF
TRBV5-1	TRBJ1-1	NA	CASSFTTVAGAAFF